The following is a TCR beta chain sequence with its context. Its antigen is not identified. The ends lost 5 bases at V and 4 bases at J; junction bases unmatched: 15. The CDR3 contains 18 residues. Germline lookup yields CDR1 MNHEY and CDR2 SMNVEV (reference sequence). The data were obtained in a study of shared clonotypes between healthy human individuals. Assay runs were performed at deep level. Libraries were prepared by immunoSEQ multiplex PCR; TCRdb keeps only in-frame clonotypes and omits some of them. The sample lists about 2.4 million clones; roughly 93% were seen once. Regarding the study as a whole: Generally, estimated richness proved larger in naive subsets than it did in memory subsets. The study drew on few donors, limiting represented genetic and exposure-history diversity.

The receptor comes from a man between 18 and 35 years old in good health. Some clones in this sample may be carry-over from other donors' samples. Sequenced sample: naive CD4+ T cells from PBMCs. This sample's subset: CD45RA+ positively selected. This chain links TRBV27 with TRBJ1-4, with 8 bases fitting TRBD1. CDR3 sequence reads: CASSRWDRSIGFNEKLFF. CDR3 DNA: TGTGCCAGCAGTAGATGGGACAGGTCTATTGGGTTTAATGAAAAACTGTTTTTT.